A single sample gave rise to the 10 T cell receptor beta chains below, sequenced in a study of memory CD4+ T cells and cytomegalovirus serostatus. Some clones are missing from TCRdb's copy, which holds only in-frame ones; the method was immunoSEQ multiplex PCR. Among roughly 48,000 clones listed, 65% to 80% were seen once. The sort gate was single viable CD3+CD4+CD8-CD45RO+ cells for memory CD4+ T cells. Sequenced material: memory CD4+ T cells from blood. All receptors come from an adult in good health and CMV-seropositive.

The gene calls are TRBV23-1 and TRBJ1-5; 8 bases line up with TRBD1. TRBV23-1 is an ORF; its function is uncertain. The CDR3 consists of 15 residues. The V segment lost 3 bases and the J segment 4 bases; nucleotides outside the gene matches: 5. Written as DNA, the CDR3 is TGCGCCAGCAGTCACCCGGACAGGGCAAATCAGCCCCAGCATTTT. Translation gives CASSHPDRANQPQHF.

V gene TRBV25-1 combines with J gene TRBJ2-4, with unresolved D. With 7 bases removed from V and 2 bases from J, the gap between germline ends came to 9 bases. The CDR3 is 13 amino acids. Germline assignment: CDR1 MGHDK and CDR2 SYGVNS. CDR3 residues: CASKRQSKNIQYF. CDR3 coding DNA: TGTGCCAGCAAACGGCAGTCCAAAAACATTCAGTACTTC.

The chain joins TRBV5-4 to TRBJ2-3, with D unresolved. The CDR3 is made up of 14 amino acids. Trimming pared 3 bases from V and 4 bases from J, leaving 12 bases between. Germline V lookup: CDR1 SGHNT, CDR2 YYREEE (reference sequence). The CDR3 sequence: CASSSDPVPDTQYF. CDR3 coding DNA: TGTGCCAGCAGCTCTGACCCAGTTCCAGATACGCAGTATTTT.

J is TRBJ2-7 and V is TRBV18; D might be TRBD1 or TRBD2, each matching 6 bases. CDR1 KGHSH and CDR2 LQKENI come from the germline V gene. CDR3 length equals 14 residues. Trimming pared 2 bases from V and 4 bases from J, leaving 12 bases between. The CDR3 nucleotides are TGTGCCAGCTCACCATCCGGGGGCGGATACGAGCAGTACTTC. Protein: CASSPSGGGYEQYF. The variable domain in full, completed from reference TRBV18 and TRBJ2-7, reads NAGVMQNPRHLVRRRGQEARLRCSPMKGHSHVYWYRQLPEEGLKFMVYLQKENIIDESGMPKERFSAEFPKEGPSILRIQQVVRGDSAAYFCASSPSGGGYEQYFGPGTRLTVT.

This clone appeared a few times. The gene calls are TRBV18 and TRBJ2-7; D is possibly TRBD2 (6 bases). Trimming pared 6 bases from V and 5 bases from J, leaving 11 bases between. The CDR3 loop spans 12 amino acids. The germline V gene encodes CDR1 KGHSH and CDR2 LQKENI. CDR3 nucleotide sequence: TGTGCCAGCTCCCGGAGGGCCCACGAGCAGTACTTC. Translation gives CASSRRAHEQYF.

DNA for the CDR3: TGTGCCAGTAGTATAGACGGGGGGGGCTCCTACGAGCAGTACTTC. Residues: CASSIDGGGSYEQYF. This chain connects TRBV19 to TRBJ2-7, with 8 bases identical to TRBD2. This CDR3 has 15 residues. Germline CDR1 and CDR2: LNHDA and SQIVND (reference sequence). Trimming took 0 bases from V and 0 from J; bases not matched to a gene: 1. Drawing the rest from reference TRBV19 and TRBJ2-7, the complete variable domain is DGGITQSPKYLFRKEGQNVTLSCEQNLNHDAMYWYRQDPGQGLRLIYYSQIVNDFQKGDIAEGYSVSREKKESFPLTVTSAQKNPTAFYLCASSIDGGGSYEQYFGPGTRLTVT.

The rearrangement links TRBV11-2 to TRBJ2-3, with 8 positions matching TRBD1. The CDR3 length is 17 residues. Germline V gene data show CDR1 as SGHAT and CDR2 as FQNNGV. After removal of 6 bases from V and 0 bases from J, the junction contained 11 bases not matched to a gene. The CDR3 coding sequence is TGTGCCAGCAGAGGGGGGACAGGAAGGGGAAGCACAGATACGCAGTATTTT. Translating it yields CASRGGTGRGSTDTQYF.

This chain links TRBV7-6 with TRBJ2-2; D is uncertain. The CDR3 runs 12 residues. The germline V gene has CDR1 SGHVS and CDR2 FNYEAQ. Trimming left V 5 bases short and J 4 bases short, with 5 bases between. The CDR3 nucleotides read TGTGCCAGCAGCCACGGCACCGGGGAGCTGTTTTTT. This translates into CASSHGTGELFF. Together with reference TRBV7-6 and TRBJ2-2, the CDR3 gives the full variable domain: GAGVSQSPRYKVTKRGQDVALRCDPISGHVSLYWYRQALGQGPEFLTYFNYEAQQDKSGLPNDRFSAERPEGSISTLTIQRTEQRDSAMYRCASSHGTGELFFGEGSRLTVL.

The chain is built from TRBV10-3 and TRBJ2-1; possibly TRBD2 for D (6 bases). Germline V gives CDR1 ENHRY, CDR2 SYGVKD. The CDR3 loop spans 13 amino acids. Trimming stripped 3 bases from V and 7 bases from J, with 10 bases between. The CDR3, as DNA: TGTGCCATCAGTGAACTAGCTGGGAATGAGCAGTTCTTC. The encoded protein is CAISELAGNEQFF.

The gene calls are TRBV11-2 and TRBJ2-2; TRBD1 matches 8 bases. The ends lost 5 bases at V and 4 bases at J; junction bases unmatched: 3. This CDR3 contains 14 residues. Germline V gene data show CDR1 as SGHAT and CDR2 as FQNNGV. The CDR3 DNA is TGTGCCAGCAGCCGGGACAGGACCACCGGGGAGCTGTTTTTT. Protein sequence: CASSRDRTTGELFF. Using reference TRBV11-2 and TRBJ2-2 for the parts outside the CDR3, the full variable domain is EAGVAQSPRYKIIEKRQSVAFWCNPISGHATLYWYQQILGQGPKLLIQFQNNGVVDDSQLPKDRFSAERLKGVDSTLKIQPAKLEDSAVYLCASSRDRTTGELFFGEGSRLTVL.